The 10 T cell receptor beta chains below all came from one sample that was sequenced in a study of CD8+ T cells in alopecia areata (dated by TCRdb to about 2018). Libraries were built with the immunoSEQ multiplex PCR assay. RNA was extracted from all samples and reverse transcribed into cDNA, which served as template for TCR sequencing. Imported from immuneACCESS, the table was reduced by TCRdb to in-frame sequences with V and J called. These copies leave out some clones; in studies compared against another copy, an unresolved V gene accounts for under half, and the cause of the remainder is not known. For this sample there are about 180,000 clones; approximately 55% appear just once. In total, the top ten clones hold 10% to 11% of the sample. What this sample's time point label stands for: roughly 26 weeks on oral tofacitinib. The intended sense of this specimen's treatment or condition label: oral pan-JAK inhibitor, 5-10 mg twice daily.

Sequencing used CD8+ T cells sorted from blood, obtained at week 24, from a patient treated with tofacitinib. The receptors were sampled from a human donor with alopecia areata.

This clone was counted between two and nine times. The chain recombines TRBV9 with TRBJ2-7, with D perhaps TRBD1 or TRBD2 (6 bases each). V lost 0 bases, J lost 4 bases, and 14 bases lay in between. CDR3 length: 15 residues. The germline V gene encodes CDR1 SGDLS and CDR2 YYNGEE. CDR3 in DNA: TGTGCCAGCAGCGTAGGGTCGGGGGCCTGGTACGAGCAGTACTTC. Protein sequence: CASSVGSGAWYEQYF.

The rearrangement uses TRBV2 and TRBJ1-2; D is unresolved. The CDR3 consists of 15 residues. CDR1 and CDR2 (germline): SNHLY, FYNNEI. Between the trimmed V and J ends, which lost 6 bases and 5 bases, there was a span of 19 bases. Here the CDR3 DNA reads TGTGCCAGCAGCGACGGACGGACGAGGGTGTATGGCTACACCTTC. Residues: CASSDGRTRVYGYTF.

This chain connects TRBV29-1 to TRBJ2-3, with 10 bases identical to TRBD1. The CDR3 is 15 amino acids. Unmatched junction bases numbered 6, after V lost 2 bases and J lost 4 bases. Looked up from germline, CDR1 is SQVTM and CDR2 is ANQGSEA. The CDR3 bases are TGCAGCGTTGAATCCCTAGGACAGGGGGCAGATACGCAGTATTTT. Protein sequence: CSVESLGQGADTQYF.

CDR3 in DNA: TGTGCCAGCCGATCTCGGACTCTCCGTACAGATACGCAGTATTTT. It translates to CASRSRTLRTDTQYF. V usage is TRBV27 and J usage is TRBJ2-3; TRBD2 might be the D (5 bases). Trimming shortened V by 8 bases and J by 3 bases, and 18 bases separated the two germline ends. Germline CDR1 is MNHEY and CDR2 is SMNVEV (reference sequence). CDR3 length: 15 residues.

Note on this clone: At one boundary the junction diverges from the germline segment, which might be a read error. The rearrangement links TRBV19 to TRBJ1-1; D gene uncertain. Germline CDR1 reads LNHDA; CDR2 reads SQIVND (reference sequence). The CDR3 has 12 residues. Here the CDR3 DNA reads TGTGCCAGTAGTGCTGGAGTCACTGAAGCTTTCTTC. This encodes CASSAGVTEAFF. The full variable domain, with the rest looked up from reference TRBV19 and TRBJ1-1, is DGGITQSPKYLFRKEGQNVTLSCEQNLNHDAMYWYRQDPGQGLRLIYYSQIVNDFQKGDIAEGYSVSREKKESFPLTVTSAQKNPTAFYLCASSAGVTEAFFGQGTRLTVV.

The chain recombines TRBV7-2 with TRBJ1-2; D might be TRBD1 (6 bases). Trimming shortened V by 7 bases and J by 4 bases, and 22 bases separated the two germline ends. Germline loops: CDR1 SGHTA, CDR2 FQGNSA. This CDR3 has 16 amino acids. The CDR3 spells CASTQTGLGPSYGYTF. The CDR3 DNA reads as TGTGCCAGCACACAGACAGGTCTCGGGCCTTCCTATGGCTACACCTTC.

V is TRBV4-1 and J is TRBJ2-1, with D hard to call. V lost 3 bases and J 0 bases, leaving 15 bases between the germline ends. The CDR3 is 17 amino acids. The germline gives CDR1 MGHRA, CDR2 YSYEKL. In DNA, the CDR3 is TGCGCCAGCAGCCAGGACCCGCTCGGGCGCTCCTACAATGAGCAGTTCTTC. Residues: CASSQDPLGRSYNEQFF.

This clone was observed a few times. This chain joins TRBV7-9 and TRBJ1-2; no definite D call. V was shortened by 1 base and J by 4 bases, with 16 bases between the two germline ends. Germline V gene lookup returns CDR1 SEHNR and CDR2 FQNEAQ (reference sequence). The CDR3 loop spans 16 amino acids. The CDR3 DNA reads TGTGCCAGCAGCTTAGATTCAGTCCTCGGTGGCTATGGCTACACCTTC. It specifies CASSLDSVLGGYGYTF.

The CDR3 region is CASSLEGAGEQYF. The CDR3 DNA is TGTGCCAGTAGTCTGGAGGGGGCGGGTGAGCAGTACTTC. This chain joins TRBV19 and TRBJ2-7; D is perhaps TRBD1 (7 bases). This CDR3 region has 13 residues. Between the trimmed V and J ends, which lost 5 bases and 7 bases, there was a span of 15 bases. Germline V lookup: CDR1 LNHDA, CDR2 SQIVND (reference sequence). Full variable domain (rest looked up from reference TRBV19 and TRBJ2-7): DGGITQSPKYLFRKEGQNVTLSCEQNLNHDAMYWYRQDPGQGLRLIYYSQIVNDFQKGDIAEGYSVSREKKESFPLTVTSAQKNPTAFYLCASSLEGAGEQYFGPGTRLTVT.

This clone came up many times. The chain employs TRBV5-1 and TRBJ2-3; 7 positions match TRBD2. In germline, CDR1 is SGHRS, CDR2 YFSETQ. The V and J ends lost 4 bases and 5 bases, in that order; junction bases with no gene match: 7. The CDR3 has 14 residues. The CDR3 DNA reads as TGCGCCAGCAGCCCGGAGTGGGAGGGAGATACGCAGTATTTT. It yields the protein CASSPEWEGDTQYF.